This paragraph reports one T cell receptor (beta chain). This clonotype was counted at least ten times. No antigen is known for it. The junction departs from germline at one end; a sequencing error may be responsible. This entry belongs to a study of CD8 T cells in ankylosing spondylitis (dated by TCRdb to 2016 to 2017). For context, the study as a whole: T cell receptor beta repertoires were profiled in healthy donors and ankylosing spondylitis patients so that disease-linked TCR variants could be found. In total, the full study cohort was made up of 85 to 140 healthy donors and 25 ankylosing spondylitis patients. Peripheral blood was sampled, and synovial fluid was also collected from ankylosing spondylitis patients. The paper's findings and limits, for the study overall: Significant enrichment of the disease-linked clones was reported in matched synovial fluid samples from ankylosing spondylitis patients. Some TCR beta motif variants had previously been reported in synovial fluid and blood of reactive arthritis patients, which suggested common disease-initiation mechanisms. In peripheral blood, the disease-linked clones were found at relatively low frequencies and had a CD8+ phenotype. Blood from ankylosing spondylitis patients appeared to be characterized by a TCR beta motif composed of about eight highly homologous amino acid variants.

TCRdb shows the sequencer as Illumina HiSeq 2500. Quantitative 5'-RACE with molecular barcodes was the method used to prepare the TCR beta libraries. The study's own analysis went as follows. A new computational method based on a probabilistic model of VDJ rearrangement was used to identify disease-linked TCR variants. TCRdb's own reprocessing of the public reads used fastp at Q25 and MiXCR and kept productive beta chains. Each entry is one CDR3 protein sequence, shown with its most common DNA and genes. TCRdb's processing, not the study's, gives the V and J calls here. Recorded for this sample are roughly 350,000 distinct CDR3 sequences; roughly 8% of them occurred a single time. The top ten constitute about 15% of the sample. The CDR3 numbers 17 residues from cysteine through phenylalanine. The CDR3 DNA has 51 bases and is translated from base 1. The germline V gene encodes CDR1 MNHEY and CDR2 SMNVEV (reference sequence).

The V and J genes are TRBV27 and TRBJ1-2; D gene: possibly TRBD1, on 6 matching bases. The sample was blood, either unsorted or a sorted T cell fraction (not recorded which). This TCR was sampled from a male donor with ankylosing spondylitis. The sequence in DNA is TGTGCCAGCAGTCTATCCCGGGGGGCCAACCTTTTTTATGGCTACACCTTC. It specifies CASSLSRGANLFYGYTF.